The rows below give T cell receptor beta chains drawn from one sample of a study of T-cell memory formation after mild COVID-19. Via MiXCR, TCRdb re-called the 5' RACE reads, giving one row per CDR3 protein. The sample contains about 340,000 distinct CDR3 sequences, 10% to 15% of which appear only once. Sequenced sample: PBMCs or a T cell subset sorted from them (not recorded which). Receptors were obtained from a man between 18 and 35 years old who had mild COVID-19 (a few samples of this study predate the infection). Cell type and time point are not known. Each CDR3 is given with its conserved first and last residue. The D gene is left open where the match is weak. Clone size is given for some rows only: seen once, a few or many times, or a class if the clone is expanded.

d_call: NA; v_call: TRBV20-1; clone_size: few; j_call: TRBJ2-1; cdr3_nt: TGCAGTGCCCTAGGGGGGGCTAGCTCCTACAATGAGCAGTTCTTC; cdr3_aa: CSALGGASSYNEQFF
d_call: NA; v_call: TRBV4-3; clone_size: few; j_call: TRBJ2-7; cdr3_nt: TGCGCCAGCAGCCAAGAAAGGTTGATCTACGAGCAGTACTTC; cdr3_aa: CASSQERLIYEQYF
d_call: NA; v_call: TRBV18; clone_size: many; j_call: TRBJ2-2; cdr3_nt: TGTGCCAGCTCACTCCCATCGGGGGGCGGCGCCGGGGAGCTGTTTTTT; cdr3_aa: CASSLPSGGGAGELFF
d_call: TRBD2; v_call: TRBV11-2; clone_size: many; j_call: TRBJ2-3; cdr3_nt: TGTGCCAGCGCGGGGGGGCTTAAAGATACGCAGTATTTT; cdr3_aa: CASAGGLKDTQYF
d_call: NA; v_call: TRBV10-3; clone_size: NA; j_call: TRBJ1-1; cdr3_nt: TGTGCCATCAGTCGGGGCGGGCACAACACTGAAGCTTTCTTT; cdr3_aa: CAISRGGHNTEAFF
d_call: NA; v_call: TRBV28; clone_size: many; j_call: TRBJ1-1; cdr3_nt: TGTGCCAGCAGCCCTCCCGGACTGCCGAACACTGAAGCTTTCTTT; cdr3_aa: CASSPPGLPNTEAFF
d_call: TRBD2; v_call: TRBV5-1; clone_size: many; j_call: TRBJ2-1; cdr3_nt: TGCGCCAGCAGCCTAGCGGGGGGACACAATGAGCAGTTCTTC; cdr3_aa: CASSLAGGHNEQFF
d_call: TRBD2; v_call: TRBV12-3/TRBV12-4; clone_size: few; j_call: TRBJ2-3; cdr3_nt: TGTGCCAGCACCATAGCGGGGCGACGCACAGATACGCAGTATTTT; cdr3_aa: CASTIAGRRTDTQYF
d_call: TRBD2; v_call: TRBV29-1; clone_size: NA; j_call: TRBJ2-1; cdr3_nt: TGCAGCGTTCAGACTAGCGGGGGGGCAGGTGAGCAGTTCTTC; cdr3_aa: CSVQTSGGAGEQFF
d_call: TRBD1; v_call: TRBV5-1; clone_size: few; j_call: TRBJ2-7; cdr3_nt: TGCGCCAGCAGCTGGACAGGGACAGGTGCGGCGGGTTACGAGCAGTACTTC; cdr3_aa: CASSWTGTGAAGYEQYF
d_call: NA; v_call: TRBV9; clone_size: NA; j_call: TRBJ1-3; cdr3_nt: TGTGCCAGCAGCGTATCATCTTTTGCGTTATACGGAAACACCATATATTTT; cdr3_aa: CASSVSSFALYGNTIYF
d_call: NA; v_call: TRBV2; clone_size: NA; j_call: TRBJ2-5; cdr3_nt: TGTGCCGGGGGGTATACGGAAGAGACCCAGTACTTC; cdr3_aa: CAGGYTEETQYF
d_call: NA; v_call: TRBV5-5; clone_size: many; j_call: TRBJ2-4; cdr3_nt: TGTGCCAGCAGCTTGGGCCAGACTACCAAAAACATTCAGTACTTC; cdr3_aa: CASSLGQTTKNIQYF
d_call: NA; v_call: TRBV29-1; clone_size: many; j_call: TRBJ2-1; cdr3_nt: TGCAGCGTTGAACCGTCAGGGAACGGGTTTGATGAGCAGTTCTTC; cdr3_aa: CSVEPSGNGFDEQFF
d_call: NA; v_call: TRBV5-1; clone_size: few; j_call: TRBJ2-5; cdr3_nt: TGCGCCAGCAGCTTGGGTATGGACCAAGAGACCCAGTACTTC; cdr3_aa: CASSLGMDQETQYF
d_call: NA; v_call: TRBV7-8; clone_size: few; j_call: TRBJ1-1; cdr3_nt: TGTGCCAGCAGCTCGACTTCAAGACAGGTCAGGGAACGGGCCTCCCCGAACACTGAAGCTTTCTTT; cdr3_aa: CASSSTSRQVRERASPNTEAFF
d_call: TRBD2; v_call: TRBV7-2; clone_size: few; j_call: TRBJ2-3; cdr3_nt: TGTGCCAGCAGCTTAGGCGGGGGGGCTAGCACAGATACGCAGTATTTT; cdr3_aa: CASSLGGGASTDTQYF
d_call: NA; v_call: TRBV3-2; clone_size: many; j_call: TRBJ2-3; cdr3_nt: TGTGCCAGCAGCCAAACGACTAGCGGCACGACCACAGATACGCAGTATTTT; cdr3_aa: CASSQTTSGTTTDTQYF
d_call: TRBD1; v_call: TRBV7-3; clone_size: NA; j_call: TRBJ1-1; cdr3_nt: TGTGCCAGCAGCTTAAGATCAGGGGGGAACACTGAAGCTTTCTTT; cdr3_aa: CASSLRSGGNTEAFF
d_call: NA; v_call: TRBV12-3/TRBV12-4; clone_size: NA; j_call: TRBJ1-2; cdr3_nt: TGTGCCAGCAGTTTAGAATTGTACTATGGCTACACCTTC; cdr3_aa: CASSLELYYGYTF
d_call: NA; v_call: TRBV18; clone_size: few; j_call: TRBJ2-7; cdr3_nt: TGTGCCAGCTCACCAATCCGGGACTCTAACGACCACGAGCAGTACTTC; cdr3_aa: CASSPIRDSNDHEQYF
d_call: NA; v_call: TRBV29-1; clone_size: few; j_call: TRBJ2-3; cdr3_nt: TGCAGCGTTGCAGTGCGGAGGTTGACAGATACGCAGTATTTT; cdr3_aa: CSVAVRRLTDTQYF
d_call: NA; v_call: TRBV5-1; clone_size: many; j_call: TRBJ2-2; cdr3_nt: TGCGCCAGCAGCTTGGAACAACCGAACACCGGGGAGCTGTTTTTT; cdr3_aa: CASSLEQPNTGELFF
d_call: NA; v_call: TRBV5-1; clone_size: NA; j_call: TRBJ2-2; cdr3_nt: TGCGCCAGCAGCTTGCCGGGGCTCACCGGGGAGCTGTTTTTT; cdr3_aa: CASSLPGLTGELFF
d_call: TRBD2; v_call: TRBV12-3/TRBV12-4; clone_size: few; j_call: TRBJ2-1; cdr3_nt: TGTGCCAGCAGTCCCGAGCCGAGACTAGCGGGGCCTTACAATGAGCAGTTCTTC; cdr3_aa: CASSPEPRLAGPYNEQFF
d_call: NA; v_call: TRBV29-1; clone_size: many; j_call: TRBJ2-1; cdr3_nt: TGCAGCGCTGTGCGCTCCTACAATGAGCAGTTCTTC; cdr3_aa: CSAVRSYNEQFF
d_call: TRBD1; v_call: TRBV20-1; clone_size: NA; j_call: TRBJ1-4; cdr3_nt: TGCAGTGCTACGTATCCGGGACAGGGCAGTGAAAAACTGTTTTTT; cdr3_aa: CSATYPGQGSEKLFF
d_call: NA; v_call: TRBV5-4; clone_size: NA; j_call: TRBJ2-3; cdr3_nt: TGTGCCAGCAGCTCGGAACTAGGAGATACGCAGTATTTT; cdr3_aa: CASSSELGDTQYF
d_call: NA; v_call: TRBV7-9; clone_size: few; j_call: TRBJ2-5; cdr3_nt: TGTGCCAGCAGCATTCGGGACATCGAAGGGGAGACCCAGTACTTC; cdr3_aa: CASSIRDIEGETQYF
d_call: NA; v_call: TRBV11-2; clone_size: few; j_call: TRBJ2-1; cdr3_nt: TGTGCCAGCAGCTTAAACAGGGTCGTGTTCTTC; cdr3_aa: CASSLNRVVFF
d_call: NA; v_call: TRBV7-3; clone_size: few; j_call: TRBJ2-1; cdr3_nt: TGTGCCAGCAGCGATTCGAGACGGGGCGGTGAGCAGTTCTTC; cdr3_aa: CASSDSRRGGEQFF
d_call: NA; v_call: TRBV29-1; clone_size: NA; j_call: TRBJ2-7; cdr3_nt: TGCAGCGTTGAAGGTCGGGAAGGAGCCTCCTACGAGCAGTACTTC; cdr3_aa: CSVEGREGASYEQYF
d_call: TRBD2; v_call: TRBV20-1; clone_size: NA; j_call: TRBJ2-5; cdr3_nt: TGCAGTGCTAGAGGCGTGAGCGGGGCGGAGACCCAGTACTTC; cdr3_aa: CSARGVSGAETQYF
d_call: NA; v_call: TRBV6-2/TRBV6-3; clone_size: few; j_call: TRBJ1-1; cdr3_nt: TGTGCCAGCAGCGCCCGCACTGAAGCTTTCTTT; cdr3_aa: CASSARTEAFF
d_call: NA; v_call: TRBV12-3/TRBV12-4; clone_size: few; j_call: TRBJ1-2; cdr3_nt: TGTGCCAGCAGTTTAAAGGGAAGAGGCTATGGCTACACCTTC; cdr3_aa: CASSLKGRGYGYTF
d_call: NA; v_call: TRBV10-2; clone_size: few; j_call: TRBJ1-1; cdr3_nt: TGCGCCAGCGGGCGAAACACTGAAGCTTTCTTT; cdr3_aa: CASGRNTEAFF
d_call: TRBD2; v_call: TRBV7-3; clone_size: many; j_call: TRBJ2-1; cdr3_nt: TGTGCCAGCAGCCAGCTAGCGGGCACTTACAATGAGCAGTTCTTC; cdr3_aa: CASSQLAGTYNEQFF
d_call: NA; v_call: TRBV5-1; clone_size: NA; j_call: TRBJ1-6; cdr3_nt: TGCGCCAGCCGGGAAAGGGTGAGTAATTCACCCCTCCACTTT; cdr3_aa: CASRERVSNSPLHF
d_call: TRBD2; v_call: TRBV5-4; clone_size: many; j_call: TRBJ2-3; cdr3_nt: TGTGCCAGCAGCACCAGCGCGGGGGGATGGCCAGATACGCAGTATTTT; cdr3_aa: CASSTSAGGWPDTQYF
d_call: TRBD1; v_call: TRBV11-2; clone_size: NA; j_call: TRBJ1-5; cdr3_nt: TGTGCCAGCAGACAAACCGGGACAGAGAATCAGCCCCAGCATTTT; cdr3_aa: CASRQTGTENQPQHF
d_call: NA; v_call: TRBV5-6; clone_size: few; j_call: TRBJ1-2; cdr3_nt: TGTGCCAGCAGCTTGACGACCTATGGCTACACCTTC; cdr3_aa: CASSLTTYGYTF